A selection of T cell receptor beta chains follows, all from one sample in a study of cytomegalovirus exposure and HLA in healthy donors. Profiled with immunoSEQ multiplex PCR; TCRdb holds only in-frame clones, not every one. The profile covers 180,000 or so clones, with roughly 82% appearing a single time and approximately 1.4% taken by the ten largest. Sequencing used PBMCs. These receptors all stem from a middle-aged man in good health and CMV-seronegative. Each CDR3 is given with its conserved first and last residue. A D gene is named only where the DNA matches it firmly. Clone size is stated in some rows and not others, as once, few, many or a class when expanded.

V gene: TRBV11-2
J gene: TRBJ2-5
clone size: .
D gene: .
CDR3 protein: CASTARRGRETQYF
CDR3 DNA: TGTGCCAGCACGGCTAGACGCGGTCGAGAGACCCAGTACTTC

V gene: TRBV25-1
J gene: TRBJ1-4
clone size: .
D gene: .
CDR3 protein: CASSDFPLSGKLFF
CDR3 DNA: TGTGCCAGCAGTGACTTTCCGCTAAGTGGAAAACTGTTTTTT

V gene: TRBV7-9
J gene: TRBJ1-2
clone size: .
D gene: TRBD1
CDR3 protein: CASSLTGTGEGNGYTF
CDR3 DNA: TGTGCCAGCAGCTTGACCGGGACAGGGGAGGGAAATGGCTACACCTTC

V gene: TRBV7-3
J gene: TRBJ2-5
clone size: .
D gene: .
CDR3 protein: CASSLTRGETQYF
CDR3 DNA: TGTGCCAGCAGCTTAACCCGGGGAGAGACCCAGTACTTC

V gene: TRBV7-2
J gene: TRBJ2-7
clone size: few
D gene: .
CDR3 protein: CASSFRGTQYF
CDR3 DNA: TGTGCCAGCAGCTTTAGAGGGACACAGTACTTC

V gene: TRBV21-1
J gene: TRBJ1-6
clone size: .
D gene: .
CDR3 protein: CASSKGGPPSSYNSPLHF
CDR3 DNA: TGTGCCAGCAGCAAAGGCGGCCCCCCGAGCTCCTATAATTCACCCCTCCACTTT

V gene: TRBV7-2
J gene: TRBJ2-2
clone size: .
D gene: .
CDR3 protein: CASSRRRSGNTGELFF
CDR3 DNA: TGTGCCAGCAGCCGCCGCCGCTCGGGGAACACCGGGGAGCTGTTTTTT

V gene: TRBV9
J gene: TRBJ1-4
clone size: .
D gene: TRBD1
CDR3 protein: CASSLDTGATNEKLFF
CDR3 DNA: TGTGCCAGCAGCTTGGACACAGGGGCAACTAATGAAAAACTGTTTTTT

V gene: TRBV7-2
J gene: TRBJ1-2
clone size: .
D gene: .
CDR3 protein: CASSSGTALFGYTF
CDR3 DNA: TGTGCCAGCAGCTCCGGGACTGCCCTATTTGGCTACACCTTC

V gene: TRBV7-9
J gene: TRBJ2-7
clone size: .
D gene: .
CDR3 protein: CASSPLKHRAYEQYF
CDR3 DNA: TGTGCCAGCTCCCCCTTGAAGCACCGCGCCTACGAGCAGTACTTC

V gene: TRBV27
J gene: TRBJ2-5
clone size: .
D gene: TRBD2
CDR3 protein: CASSFLAGGLGETQYF
CDR3 DNA: TGTGCCAGCAGTTTTTTAGCGGGGGGGCTAGGAGAGACCCAGTACTTC

V gene: TRBV6-1
J gene: TRBJ1-3
clone size: once
D gene: .
CDR3 protein: CASSATGVTGNTIYF
CDR3 DNA: TGTGCCAGCAGCGCAACGGGGGTGACTGGAAACACCATATATTTT

V gene: TRBV11-2
J gene: TRBJ2-3
clone size: .
D gene: .
CDR3 protein: CASSPGVWGTQYF
CDR3 DNA: TGTGCCAGCAGCCCAGGGGTTTGGGGGACGCAGTATTTT

V gene: TRBV7-3
J gene: TRBJ2-1
clone size: .
D gene: .
CDR3 protein: CASSLKLASDYNEQFF
CDR3 DNA: TGTGCCAGCAGCTTGAAGCTAGCTTCAGACTACAATGAGCAGTTCTTC

V gene: TRBV7-9
J gene: TRBJ1-5
clone size: .
D gene: TRBD1
CDR3 protein: CASSLVGQGAHQPQHF
CDR3 DNA: TGTGCCAGCAGCTTAGTTGGCCAGGGGGCGCATCAGCCCCAGCATTTT

V gene: TRBV5-5
J gene: TRBJ2-5
clone size: .
D gene: .
CDR3 protein: CASSFPEETQYF
CDR3 DNA: TGTGCCAGCAGCTTCCCGGAAGAGACCCAGTACTTC

V gene: TRBV5-1
J gene: TRBJ2-3
clone size: once
D gene: TRBD2
CDR3 protein: CASSLASGSAGADTQYF
CDR3 DNA: TGCGCCAGCAGCTTGGCGTCAGGCTCAGCGGGGGCAGATACGCAGTATTTT

V gene: TRBV7-9
J gene: TRBJ2-7
clone size: .
D gene: .
CDR3 protein: CASSYGLRPTEQYF
CDR3 DNA: TGTGCCAGCAGCTACGGACTTCGTCCCACCGAGCAGTACTTC

V gene: TRBV9
J gene: TRBJ2-3
clone size: .
D gene: .
CDR3 protein: CASSQTLGSTDTQYF
CDR3 DNA: TGTGCCAGCAGCCAAACTCTAGGAAGCACAGATACGCAGTATTTT

V gene: TRBV7-9
J gene: TRBJ2-6
clone size: .
D gene: .
CDR3 protein: CASSYGGSGANVLTF
CDR3 DNA: TGTGCCAGCAGCTACGGGGGTTCTGGGGCCAACGTCCTGACTTTC

V gene: TRBV7-8
J gene: TRBJ2-1
clone size: .
D gene: TRBD2
CDR3 protein: CASSLEGLVWNEQFF
CDR3 DNA: TGTGCCAGCAGCTTAGAAGGACTAGTATGGAATGAGCAGTTCTTC

V gene: TRBV7-2
J gene: TRBJ2-5
clone size: .
D gene: .
CDR3 protein: CASSLGQVETQYF
CDR3 DNA: TGTGCCAGCAGCTTGGGACAAGTCGAAACCCAGTACTTC

V gene: TRBV9
J gene: TRBJ1-1
clone size: .
D gene: TRBD1
CDR3 protein: CASSVGGTGRENTEAFF
CDR3 DNA: TGTGCCAGCAGCGTAGGGGGGACAGGTAGGGAAAACACTGAAGCTTTCTTT

V gene: TRBV2
J gene: TRBJ1-2
clone size: .
D gene: .
CDR3 protein: CASSGPQTANYGYTF
CDR3 DNA: TGTGCCAGCAGTGGACCCCAGACAGCAAACTATGGCTACACCTTC

V gene: TRBV5-1
J gene: TRBJ1-1
clone size: .
D gene: .
CDR3 protein: CASSLAGPETFF
CDR3 DNA: TGCGCCAGCAGCTTGGCAGGGCCGGAAACTTTCTTT

V gene: TRBV15
J gene: TRBJ2-2
clone size: .
D gene: TRBD1
CDR3 protein: CATSRDQSLGQGGVLFF
CDR3 DNA: TGTGCCACCAGCAGAGATCAGAGCCTAGGACAGGGTGGAGTGCTGTTTTTT

V gene: TRBV27
J gene: TRBJ1-5
clone size: once
D gene: .
CDR3 protein: CASKAGQGNQPQHF
CDR3 DNA: TGTGCCAGCAAGGCAGGCCAGGGCAATCAGCCCCAGCATTTT

V gene: TRBV15
J gene: TRBJ1-2
clone size: .
D gene: TRBD1
CDR3 protein: CATSRLDREDRGYTF
CDR3 DNA: TGTGCCACCAGCAGGTTGGACAGGGAGGATAGGGGCTACACCTTC

V gene: TRBV15
J gene: TRBJ1-5
clone size: once
D gene: TRBD1
CDR3 protein: CATSRGGQGARQPQHF
CDR3 DNA: TGTGCCACCAGCAGAGGAGGACAGGGGGCGCGGCAGCCCCAGCATTTT

V gene: TRBV27
J gene: TRBJ2-6
clone size: .
D gene: TRBD1
CDR3 protein: CASSSSGTGVAGANVLTF
CDR3 DNA: TGTGCCAGCAGTTCCTCCGGGACAGGGGTTGCTGGGGCCAACGTCCTGACTTTC

V gene: TRBV28
J gene: TRBJ1-5
clone size: .
D gene: .
CDR3 protein: CASSSSAGGRSQPQHF
CDR3 DNA: TGTGCCAGCAGTTCCTCCGCGGGGGGGAGATCTCAGCCCCAGCATTTT

V gene: TRBV5-4
J gene: TRBJ2-7
clone size: once
D gene: TRBD1
CDR3 protein: CASSLPRPGGSYEQYF
CDR3 DNA: TGTGCCAGCAGCCTCCCACGACCAGGGGGATCCTACGAGCAGTACTTC

V gene: TRBV5-4
J gene: TRBJ1-4
clone size: .
D gene: .
CDR3 protein: CASSPQREGQGEKLFF
CDR3 DNA: TGTGCCAGCAGCCCCCAACGGGAGGGACAAGGGGAAAAACTGTTTTTT